The sequence of this TCR beta chain was determined in a study of blood T cell repertoires in COVID-19. Study background: Material from acute and convalescent COVID-19 was sourced from the United States, Italy and Spain. PBMCs, B-cell-depleted T cells, or T cells were the source of the cDNA or gDNA that made up the material.

How the authors handled the data: Counts of nucleated cells, estimated from reference gene primer amplification, were obtained. Some clones are missing from TCRdb's copy, which holds only in-frame ones; the method was immunoSEQ multiplex PCR. V, J and clone size derive from that table, while D and trimming were established from the DNA sequence. The sample lists over 150,000 clones, over 70% occurring once. The ends lost 7 bases at V and 4 bases at J; junction bases unmatched: 5. Per germline, CDR1 MDHEN and CDR2 SYDVKM. The CDR3 loop spans 14 amino acids. Sample: peripheral blood. This receptor was identified in an older woman with acute or convalescent COVID-19. The chain uses TRBV28 and TRBJ2-7; TRBD1 matches 12 bases. DNA of the CDR3: TGTGCCAGCAAAGGGGGACAGGGGGCTTACGAGCAGTACTTC. Residues: CASKGGQGAYEQYF.